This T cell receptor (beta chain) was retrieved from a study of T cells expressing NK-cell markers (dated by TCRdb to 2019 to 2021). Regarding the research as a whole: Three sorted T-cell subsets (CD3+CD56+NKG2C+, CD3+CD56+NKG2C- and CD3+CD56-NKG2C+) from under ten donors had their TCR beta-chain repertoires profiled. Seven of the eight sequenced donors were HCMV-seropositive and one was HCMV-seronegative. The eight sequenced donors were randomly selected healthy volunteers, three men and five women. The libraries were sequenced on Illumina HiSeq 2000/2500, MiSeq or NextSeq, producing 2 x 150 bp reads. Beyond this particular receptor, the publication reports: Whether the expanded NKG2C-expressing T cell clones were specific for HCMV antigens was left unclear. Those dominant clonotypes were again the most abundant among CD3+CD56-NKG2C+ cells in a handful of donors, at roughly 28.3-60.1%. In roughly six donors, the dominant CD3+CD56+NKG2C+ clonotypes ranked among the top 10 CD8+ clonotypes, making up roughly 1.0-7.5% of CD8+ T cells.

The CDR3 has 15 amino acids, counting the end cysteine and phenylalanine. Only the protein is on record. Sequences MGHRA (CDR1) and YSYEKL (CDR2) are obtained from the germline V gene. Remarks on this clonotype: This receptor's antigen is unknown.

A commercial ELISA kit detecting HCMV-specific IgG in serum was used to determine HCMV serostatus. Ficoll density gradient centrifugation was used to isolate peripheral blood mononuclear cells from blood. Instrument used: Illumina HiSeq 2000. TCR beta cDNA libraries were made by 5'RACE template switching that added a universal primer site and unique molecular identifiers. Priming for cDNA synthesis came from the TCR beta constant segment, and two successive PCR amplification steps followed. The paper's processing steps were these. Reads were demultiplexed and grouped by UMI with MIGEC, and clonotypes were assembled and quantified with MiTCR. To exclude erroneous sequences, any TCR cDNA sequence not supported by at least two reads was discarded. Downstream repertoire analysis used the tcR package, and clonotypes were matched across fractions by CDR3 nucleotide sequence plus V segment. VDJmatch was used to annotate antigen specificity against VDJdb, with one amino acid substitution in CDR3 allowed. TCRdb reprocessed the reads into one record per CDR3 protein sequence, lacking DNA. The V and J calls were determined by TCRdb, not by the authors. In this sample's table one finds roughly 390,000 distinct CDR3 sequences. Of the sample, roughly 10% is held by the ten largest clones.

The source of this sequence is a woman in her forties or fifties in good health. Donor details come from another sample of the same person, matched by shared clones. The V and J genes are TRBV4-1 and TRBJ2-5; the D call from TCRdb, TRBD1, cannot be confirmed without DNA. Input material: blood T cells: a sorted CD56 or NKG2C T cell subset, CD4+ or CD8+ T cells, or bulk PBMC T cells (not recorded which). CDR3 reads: CASSQEGKGQETQYF.